These T cell receptor beta chains were read from a single sample in a study of T cell responses to AZD1222 COVID-19 vaccine. The method was immunoSEQ multiplex PCR; TCRdb's version includes in-frame clones alone and lacks a portion of them. The table lists about 110,000 clones, 85% to 95% of them singletons. This sample comprised peripheral blood, obtained on day 0 of AZD1222 vaccination. Every receptor here comes from an adult in good health. Each CDR3 is given with its conserved first and last residue. Each record gives: D gene, clone size, J gene, V gene, CDR3 DNA, CDR3 protein. D genes are given only for firm matches. Expanded clones are given a class, and other clones once, few, many or no size at all.

d_call: -; clone_size: -; j_call: TRBJ2-1; v_call: TRBV11-2; cdr3_nt: TGTGCCAGCAGCTTATTGGCAGGGGTTGTGGATGAGCAGTTCTTC; cdr3_aa: CASSLLAGVVDEQFF
d_call: -; clone_size: -; j_call: TRBJ1-5; v_call: TRBV12-3/TRBV12-4; cdr3_nt: TGTGCCAGCAGTTTAGCAGACACCTACCAGCATTTT; cdr3_aa: CASSLADTYQHF
d_call: TRBD1; clone_size: -; j_call: TRBJ1-1; v_call: TRBV3-1/TRBV3-2; cdr3_nt: TGTGCCAGCAGCAGCCGGGACAGGGGAAAAGCTTTCTTT; cdr3_aa: CASSSRDRGKAFF
d_call: -; clone_size: -; j_call: TRBJ2-1; v_call: TRBV9; cdr3_nt: TGTGCCAGCAGGGGCAGCTCCTACAATGAGCAGTTCTTC; cdr3_aa: CASRGSSYNEQFF
d_call: -; clone_size: -; j_call: TRBJ2-7; v_call: TRBV19; cdr3_nt: TGTGCCAGTAGTGTGCATCTCAGTTCCAGACCCTACGAGCAGTACTTC; cdr3_aa: CASSVHLSSRPYEQYF
d_call: -; clone_size: once; j_call: TRBJ2-7; v_call: TRBV10-1; cdr3_nt: TGCGCCAGCAGTGAGGGCGGCGAGCAGTACTTC; cdr3_aa: CASSEGGEQYF
d_call: TRBD2; clone_size: -; j_call: TRBJ2-7; v_call: TRBV28; cdr3_nt: TGTGCCAGCAGTTCCCCTAGCGGGGGGAACGAGCAGTACTTC; cdr3_aa: CASSSPSGGNEQYF
d_call: TRBD2; clone_size: -; j_call: TRBJ2-1; v_call: TRBV11-3; cdr3_nt: TGTGCCAGCAGCCCAGTCGGGACTACCTCGGGCGAGCAGTTCTTC; cdr3_aa: CASSPVGTTSGEQFF
d_call: -; clone_size: -; j_call: TRBJ1-1; v_call: TRBV2; cdr3_nt: TGTGCCAGCAGTGTTACAGGGTATGATGAAGCTTTCTTT; cdr3_aa: CASSVTGYDEAFF
d_call: -; clone_size: -; j_call: TRBJ1-2; v_call: TRBV7-9; cdr3_nt: TGTGCCAGCAGCTCCTCTGCGACAGGAGTTCATAGTGGCTACACCTTC; cdr3_aa: CASSSSATGVHSGYTF
d_call: TRBD1; clone_size: -; j_call: TRBJ1-2; v_call: TRBV18; cdr3_nt: TGTGCCAGCTCACCGACAGGGGAGGTGAGGGGCTACACCTTC; cdr3_aa: CASSPTGEVRGYTF
d_call: TRBD1; clone_size: -; j_call: TRBJ2-2; v_call: TRBV27; cdr3_nt: TGTGCCAGCAGTAAGGGACAGGGTTATAGTTACGGTCCCGGGGAGCTGTTTTTT; cdr3_aa: CASSKGQGYSYGPGELFF
d_call: TRBD1; clone_size: -; j_call: TRBJ1-1; v_call: TRBV7-6; cdr3_nt: TGTGCCAGCAGTTTTAGGACAGGGGCGAACCCTGAAGCTTTCTTT; cdr3_aa: CASSFRTGANPEAFF
d_call: -; clone_size: -; j_call: TRBJ2-7; v_call: TRBV5-1; cdr3_nt: TGCGCCAGCGGCAGCTCCTACGAGCAGTACTTC; cdr3_aa: CASGSSYEQYF
d_call: -; clone_size: -; j_call: TRBJ2-3; v_call: TRBV4-1; cdr3_nt: TGCGCCAGCAGCCAAGAAGCCCAGCATACGCAGTATTTT; cdr3_aa: CASSQEAQHTQYF